The clone carrying this T cell receptor (beta chain) was recorded a few times. Its specificity is not known. The donors (healthy individuals) were bone marrow donors. This entry belongs to a study of cytomegalovirus exposure and HLA in healthy donors. From germline, CDR1 is MNHEY and CDR2 SMNVEV (reference sequence). Losses at the gene ends were 4 bases for V and 0 bases for J; bases not matched to a gene: 7. The CDR3 length is 16 residues. The PCR contained 60 Vbeta and 13 Jbeta primers. Libraries were prepared by immunoSEQ multiplex PCR; TCRdb keeps only in-frame clonotypes and omits some of them. The sample records 150,000 to 200,000 clones, about 9% being singletons. Study-wide points: Analyzed later, most CMV-associated TCR beta chains appeared HLA-restricted.

Sequencing used PBMCs. The clonotype originates from a woman aged 25 to 45 in good health and CMV-seropositive. V is TRBV27 and J is TRBJ2-3; 7 nucleotides match TRBD1. For the CDR3, the DNA is TGTGCCAGCAGTTACGGGACAGCGCCAAGCACAGATACGCAGTATTTT. Amino acids: CASSYGTAPSTDTQYF.